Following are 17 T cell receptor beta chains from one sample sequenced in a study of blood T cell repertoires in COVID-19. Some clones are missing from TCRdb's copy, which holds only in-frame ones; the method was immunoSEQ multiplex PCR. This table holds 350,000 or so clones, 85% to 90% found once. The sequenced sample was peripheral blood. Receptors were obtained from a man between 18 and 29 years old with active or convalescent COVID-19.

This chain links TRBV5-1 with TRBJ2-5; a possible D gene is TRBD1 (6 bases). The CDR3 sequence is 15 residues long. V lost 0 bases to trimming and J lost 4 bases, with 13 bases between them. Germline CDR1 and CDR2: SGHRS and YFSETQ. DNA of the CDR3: TGCGCCAGCAGCTTGGAACAGGGTTGGGGAGAGACCCAGTACTTC. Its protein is CASSLEQGWGETQYF.

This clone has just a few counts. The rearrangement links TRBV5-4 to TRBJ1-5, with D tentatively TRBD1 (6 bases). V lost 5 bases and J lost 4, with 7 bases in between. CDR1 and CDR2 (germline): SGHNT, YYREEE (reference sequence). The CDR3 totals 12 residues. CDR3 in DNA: TGTGCCAGCAGTACAGGGAATCAGCCCCAGCATTTT. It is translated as CASSTGNQPQHF.

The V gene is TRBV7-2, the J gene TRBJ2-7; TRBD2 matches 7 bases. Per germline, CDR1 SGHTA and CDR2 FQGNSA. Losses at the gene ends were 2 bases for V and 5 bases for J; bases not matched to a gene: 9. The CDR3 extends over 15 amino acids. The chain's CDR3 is CASSLLGGREDEQYF. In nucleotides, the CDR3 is TGTGCCAGCAGCTTATTGGGCGGGAGAGAAGACGAGCAGTACTTC.

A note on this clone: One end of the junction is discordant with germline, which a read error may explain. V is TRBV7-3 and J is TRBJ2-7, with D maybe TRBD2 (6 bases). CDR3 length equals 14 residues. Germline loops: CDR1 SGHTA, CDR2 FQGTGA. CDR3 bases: TGTGCCAGCAGCTCCGGGACTCTCACTGGCGAGCGGTACTTC. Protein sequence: CASSSGTLTGERYF.

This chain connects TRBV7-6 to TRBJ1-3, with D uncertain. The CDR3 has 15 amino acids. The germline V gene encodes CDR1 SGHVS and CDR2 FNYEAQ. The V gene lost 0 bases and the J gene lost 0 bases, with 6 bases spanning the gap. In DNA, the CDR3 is TGTGCCAGCAGCTTAGCGGAGGACTCTGGAAACACCATATATTTT. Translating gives CASSLAEDSGNTIYF.

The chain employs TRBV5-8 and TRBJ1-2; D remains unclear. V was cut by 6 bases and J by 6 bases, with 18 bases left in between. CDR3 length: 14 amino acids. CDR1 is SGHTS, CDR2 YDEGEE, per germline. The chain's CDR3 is CASNLEGQVHGYTF. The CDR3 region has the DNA TGTGCCAGCAACCTCGAGGGTCAGGTCCATGGCTACACCTTC.

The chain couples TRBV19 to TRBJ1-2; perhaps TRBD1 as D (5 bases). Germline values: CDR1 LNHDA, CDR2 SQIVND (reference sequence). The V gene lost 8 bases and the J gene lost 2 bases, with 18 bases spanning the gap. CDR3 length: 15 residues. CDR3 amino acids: CASERGGPLNYGYTF. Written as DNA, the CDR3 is TGTGCCAGTGAACGCGGGGGTCCTCTAAACTATGGCTACACCTTC.

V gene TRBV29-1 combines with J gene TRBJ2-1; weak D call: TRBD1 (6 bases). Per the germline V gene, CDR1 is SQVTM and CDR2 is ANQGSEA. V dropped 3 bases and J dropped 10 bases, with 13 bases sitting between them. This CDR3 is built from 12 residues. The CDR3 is CSVEDSRWEQFF. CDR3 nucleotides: TGCAGCGTTGAGGACAGCCGTTGGGAGCAGTTCTTC.

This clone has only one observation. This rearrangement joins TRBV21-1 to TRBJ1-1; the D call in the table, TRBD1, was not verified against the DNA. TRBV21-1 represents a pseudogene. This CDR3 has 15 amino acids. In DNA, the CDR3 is TGTGCCAGCCGAAGCCCCCAGGGTTGGAACACTGAAGCTTTCTTT. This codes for CASRSPQGWNTEAFF.

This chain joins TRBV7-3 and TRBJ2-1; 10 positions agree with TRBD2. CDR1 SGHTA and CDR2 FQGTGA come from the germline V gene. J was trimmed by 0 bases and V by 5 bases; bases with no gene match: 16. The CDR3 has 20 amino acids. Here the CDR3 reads CASSPSRTSGPISSYNEQFF. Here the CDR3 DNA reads TGTGCCAGCAGCCCGAGTAGGACTAGCGGTCCCATTAGCTCCTACAATGAGCAGTTCTTC. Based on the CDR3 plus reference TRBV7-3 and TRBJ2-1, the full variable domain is GAGVSQTPSNKVTEKGKYVELRCDPISGHTALYWYRQSLGQGPEFLIYFQGTGAADDSGLPNDRFFAVRPEGSVSTLKIQRTERGDSAVYLCASSPSRTSGPISSYNEQFFGPGTRLTVL.

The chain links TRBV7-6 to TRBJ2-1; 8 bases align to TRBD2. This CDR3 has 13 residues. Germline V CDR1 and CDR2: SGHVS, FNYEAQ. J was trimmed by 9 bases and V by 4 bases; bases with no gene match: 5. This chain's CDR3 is CASSSGGALEQFF. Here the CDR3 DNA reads TGTGCCAGCAGCTCGGGGGGGGCCCTTGAGCAGTTCTTC.

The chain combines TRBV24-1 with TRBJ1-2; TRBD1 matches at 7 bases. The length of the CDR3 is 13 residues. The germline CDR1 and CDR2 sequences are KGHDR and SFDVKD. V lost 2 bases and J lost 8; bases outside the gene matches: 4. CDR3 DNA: TGTGCCACCAGTGATTCCGGGACAGTGGGCTACACCTTC. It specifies CATSDSGTVGYTF.

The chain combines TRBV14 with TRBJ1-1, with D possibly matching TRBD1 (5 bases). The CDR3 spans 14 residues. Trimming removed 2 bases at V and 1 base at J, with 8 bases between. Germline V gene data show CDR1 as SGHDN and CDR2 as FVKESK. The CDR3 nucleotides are TGTGCCAGCAGCCAACCTGACAGGAACACTGAAGCTTTCTTT. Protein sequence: CASSQPDRNTEAFF.

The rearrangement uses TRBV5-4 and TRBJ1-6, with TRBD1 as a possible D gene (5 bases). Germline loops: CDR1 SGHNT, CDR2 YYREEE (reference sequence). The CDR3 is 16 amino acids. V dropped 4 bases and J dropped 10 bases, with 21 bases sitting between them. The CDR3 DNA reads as TGTGCCAGCAGCGCCGGGGGTCCCGGGTCAGAATCACCCCTCCACTTT. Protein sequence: CASSAGGPGSESPLHF.

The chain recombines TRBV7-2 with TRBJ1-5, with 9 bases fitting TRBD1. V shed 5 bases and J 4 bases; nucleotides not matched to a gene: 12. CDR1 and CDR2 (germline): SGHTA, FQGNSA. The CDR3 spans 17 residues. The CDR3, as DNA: TGTGCCAGCAGCCTCAGAGCCGGGACAGGGTCAAATCAGCCCCAGCATTTT. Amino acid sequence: CASSLRAGTGSNQPQHF. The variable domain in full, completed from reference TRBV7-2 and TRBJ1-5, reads GAGVSQSPSNKVTEKGKDVELRCDPISGHTALYWYRQSLGQGLEFLIYFQGNSAPDKSGLPSDRFSAERTGGSVSTLTIQRTQQEDSAVYLCASSLRAGTGSNQPQHFGDGTRLSIL.

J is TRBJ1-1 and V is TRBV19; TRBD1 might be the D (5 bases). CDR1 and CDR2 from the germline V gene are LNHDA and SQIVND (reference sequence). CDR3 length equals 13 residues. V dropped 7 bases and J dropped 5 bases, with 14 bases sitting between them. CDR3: CASIRPEGTEAFF. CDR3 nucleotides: TGTGCCAGTATTAGGCCGGAGGGGACTGAAGCTTTCTTT.

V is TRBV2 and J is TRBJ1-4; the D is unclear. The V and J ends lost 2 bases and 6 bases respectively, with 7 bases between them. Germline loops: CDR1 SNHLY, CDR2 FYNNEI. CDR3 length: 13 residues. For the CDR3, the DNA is TGTGCCAGCAGTGAACGGAGTTATGAAAAACTGTTTTTT. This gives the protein CASSERSYEKLFF. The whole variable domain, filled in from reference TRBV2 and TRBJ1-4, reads EPEVTQTPSHQVTQMGQEVILRCVPISNHLYFYWYRQILGQKVEFLVSFYNNEISEKSEIFDDQFSVERPDGSNFTLKIRSTKLEDSAMYFCASSERSYEKLFFGSGTQLSVL.